The entry below describes one TCR beta chain. The data are from a study of blood T cell repertoires in COVID-19. Symptom resolution, clearance, or two negative PCRs marked donors in Cohort 3 as recovered. TCRdb's table, derived via immunoSEQ multiplex PCR, lists solely in-frame clones and lacks some. The sample has around 400,000 clones, roughly 89% seen once. The CDR3 length is 16 residues. Germline V gene data show CDR1 as SEHNR and CDR2 as FQNEAQ (reference sequence). Trimming left V 0 bases short and J 1 base short, with 9 bases between. The chain combines TRBV7-9 with TRBJ2-2; D unresolved. The receptor comes from a woman aged 25-40 years who had recovered from COVID-19. The sample consisted of PBMCs or T cells enriched from blood (not recorded which). CDR3 DNA: TGTGCCAGCAGCTTAGCCGGGTCCGGGAACACCGGGGAGCTGTTTTTT. This encodes CASSLAGSGNTGELFF.